Below, one T cell receptor beta chain is given with its context. Original processing methods: For nucleated cells, counts were estimated from reference gene primer amplification. TCRdb's table, derived via immunoSEQ multiplex PCR, lists solely in-frame clones and lacks some. V and J calls and clone size follow that table, whereas D and trimming were derived from the DNA. The data show about 220,000 clones, approximately 90% seen once. In terms of age and location, participants ranged from about 18 to 95 years and lived in about 25 US areas. Cohort assignment relied on participant-reported clinical history. This record comes from a study of blood T cell repertoires in COVID-19. Study-wide context: Material from acute and convalescent COVID-19 was sourced from the United States, Italy and Spain.

This CDR3 has 15 residues. CDR1 SEHNR and CDR2 FQNEAQ come from the germline V gene (reference sequence). Trimming took off 1 base at V and 11 bases at J, with 20 bases between the two ends. The sequencing sample was made of PBMCs or T cells enriched from blood (not recorded which). V is TRBV7-9 and J is TRBJ1-1, with D perhaps matching TRBD1 (5 bases). This TCR derives from a woman in her late teens or twenties in a cohort exposed to, infected with or recovered from COVID-19 (not recorded which). In DNA, the CDR3 is TGTGCCAGCAGCTTAGTGGAAGGCAGGGTCCAGGTGGCTTTCTTT. Translation: CASSLVEGRVQVAFF.